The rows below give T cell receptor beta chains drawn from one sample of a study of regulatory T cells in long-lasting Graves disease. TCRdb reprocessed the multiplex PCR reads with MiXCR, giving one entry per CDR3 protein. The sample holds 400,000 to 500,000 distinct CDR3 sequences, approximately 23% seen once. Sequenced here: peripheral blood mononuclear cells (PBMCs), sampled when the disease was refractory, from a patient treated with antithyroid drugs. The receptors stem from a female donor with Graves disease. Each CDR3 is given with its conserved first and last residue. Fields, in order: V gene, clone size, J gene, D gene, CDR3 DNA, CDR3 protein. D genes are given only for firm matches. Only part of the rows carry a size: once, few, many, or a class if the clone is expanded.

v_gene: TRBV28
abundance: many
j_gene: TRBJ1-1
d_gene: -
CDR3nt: TGTGCCAGCAGTTTTGTTTCATTGAGGCAAGCTTTCTTT
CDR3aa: CASSFVSLRQAFF

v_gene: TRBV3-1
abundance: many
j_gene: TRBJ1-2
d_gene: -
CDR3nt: TGTGCCAGCAGCCAAGTTACAGGGCTAGGCTATGGCTACACCTTC
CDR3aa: CASSQVTGLGYGYTF

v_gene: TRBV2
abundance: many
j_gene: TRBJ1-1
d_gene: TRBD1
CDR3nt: TGTGCCAGCATATTAAACAGGGGGCAGAACACTGAAGCTTTCTTT
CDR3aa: CASILNRGQNTEAFF

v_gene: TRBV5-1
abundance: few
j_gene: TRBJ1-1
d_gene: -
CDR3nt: TGCGCCAGTCAAGAGGGGACTACTGAAGCTTTCTTT
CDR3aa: CASQEGTTEAFF

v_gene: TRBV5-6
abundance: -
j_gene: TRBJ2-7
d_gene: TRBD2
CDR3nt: TGTGCCAGCAGCTCAAAGCGGGAGGGTGGGTACGAGCAGTACTTC
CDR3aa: CASSSKREGGYEQYF

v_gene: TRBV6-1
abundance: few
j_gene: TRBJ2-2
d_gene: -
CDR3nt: TGTGCCAGCAGGATGGGCGGCTCAACCGGGGAGCTGTTTTTT
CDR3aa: CASRMGGSTGELFF

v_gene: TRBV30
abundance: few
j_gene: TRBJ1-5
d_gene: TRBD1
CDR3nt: TGTGCCTGGAGTCCCGGGACAGCCAATCAGCCCCAGCATTTT
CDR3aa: CAWSPGTANQPQHF

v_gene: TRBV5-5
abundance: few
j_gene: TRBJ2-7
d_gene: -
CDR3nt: TGTGCCAGCAGACTGGGGGAATCCTACGAGCAGTACTTC
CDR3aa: CASRLGESYEQYF

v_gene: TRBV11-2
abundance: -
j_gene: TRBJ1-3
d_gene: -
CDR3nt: TGTGCCAGCAGCTTAGATCTGGACCCGAACACCGTATATTTT
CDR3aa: CASSLDLDPNTVYF

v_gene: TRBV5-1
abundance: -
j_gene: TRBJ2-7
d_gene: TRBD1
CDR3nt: TGCGCCAGCAGCTTTCAGGACAGGGAGCAAGAGCAGTACTTC
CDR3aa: CASSFQDREQEQYF

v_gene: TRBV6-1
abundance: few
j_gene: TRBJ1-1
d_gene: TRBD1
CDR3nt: TGTGCCAGCAGCCTTACCGGGAAAGGGGGCGTTACTGAAGCTTTCTTT
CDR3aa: CASSLTGKGGVTEAFF

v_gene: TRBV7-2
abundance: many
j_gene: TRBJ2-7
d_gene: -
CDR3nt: TGTGCCAGCAGTTTTATCGGGAGCTCCTACGAGCAGTACTTC
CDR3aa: CASSFIGSSYEQYF

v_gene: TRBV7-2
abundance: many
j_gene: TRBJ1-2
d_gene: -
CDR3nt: TGTGCCAGCAGCTTTTTAACAGGGCTTGGCTACACCTTC
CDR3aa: CASSFLTGLGYTF

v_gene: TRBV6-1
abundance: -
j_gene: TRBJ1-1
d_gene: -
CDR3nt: TGTGCCAGCAGTCACCCACTACTCCGGACCACTGAAGCTTTCTTT
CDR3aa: CASSHPLLRTTEAFF

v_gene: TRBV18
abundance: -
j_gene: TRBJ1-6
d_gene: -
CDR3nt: TGTGCCAGCTCGCAACAGGGACCACCCCTCCACTTT
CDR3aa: CASSQQGPPLHF

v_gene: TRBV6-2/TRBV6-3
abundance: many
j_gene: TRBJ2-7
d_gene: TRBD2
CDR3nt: TGTGCCAGCAGATCTTCGACTAGCGGCCCCTACGAGCAGTACTTC
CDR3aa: CASRSSTSGPYEQYF

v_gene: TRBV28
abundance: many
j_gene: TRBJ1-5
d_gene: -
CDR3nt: TGTGCCGCCAGGGACATAAGCAATCAGCCCCAGCATTTT
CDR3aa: CAARDISNQPQHF

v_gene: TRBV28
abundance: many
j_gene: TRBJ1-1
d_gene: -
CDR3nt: TGTGCCAGCTACTCGTATCAACGCGGGCAGGGTGAAGCTTTCTTT
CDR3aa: CASYSYQRGQGEAFF

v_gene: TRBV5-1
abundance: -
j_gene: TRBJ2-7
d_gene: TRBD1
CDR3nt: TGCGCCAGCAGCTTGGCCACAGGGGGATTAGTCGAGCAGTACTTC
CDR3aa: CASSLATGGLVEQYF

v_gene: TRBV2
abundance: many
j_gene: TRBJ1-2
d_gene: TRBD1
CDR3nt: TGTGCCAGTGAGGACAGGCTCTCCTATGGCTACACCTTC
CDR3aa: CASEDRLSYGYTF

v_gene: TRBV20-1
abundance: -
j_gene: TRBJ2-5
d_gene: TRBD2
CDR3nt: TGCAGTGCTAGCCCCGCCAGCGGGATAGAAGAGACCCAGTACTTC
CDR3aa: CSASPASGIEETQYF

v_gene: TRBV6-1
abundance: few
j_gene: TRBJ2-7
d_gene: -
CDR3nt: TGTGCCAGCGGGACGGGGCACGAGCAGTACTTC
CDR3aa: CASGTGHEQYF

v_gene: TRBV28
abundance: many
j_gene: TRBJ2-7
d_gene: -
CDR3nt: TGTGCCAGCAAGGGTTCCTCGGCGGAGCAGTACTTC
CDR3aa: CASKGSSAEQYF

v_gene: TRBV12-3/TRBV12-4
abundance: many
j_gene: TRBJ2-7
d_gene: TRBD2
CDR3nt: TGTGCCAGCAGTTGGCGGGAGTCCTACGAGCAGTACTTC
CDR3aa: CASSWRESYEQYF

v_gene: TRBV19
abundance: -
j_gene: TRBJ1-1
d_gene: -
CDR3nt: TGTGCCAGTAGTATAGGCTTGGGCACTGAAGCTTTCTTT
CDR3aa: CASSIGLGTEAFF

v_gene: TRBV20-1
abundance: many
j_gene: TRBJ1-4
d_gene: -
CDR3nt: TGCAGTGCTTCGGACGCTTATGAAAAACTGTTTTTT
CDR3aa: CSASDAYEKLFF

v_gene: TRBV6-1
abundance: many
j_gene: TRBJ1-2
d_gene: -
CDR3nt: TGTGCCAGCCGGAGAGGGATAGATGGCTACACCTTC
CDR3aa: CASRRGIDGYTF

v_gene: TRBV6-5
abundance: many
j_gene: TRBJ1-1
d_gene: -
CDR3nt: TGTGCCAGCAGTTACATCTTAACTGAAGCTTTCTTT
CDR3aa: CASSYILTEAFF

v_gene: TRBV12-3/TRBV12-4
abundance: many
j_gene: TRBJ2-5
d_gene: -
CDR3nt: TGTGCCAGCAGCCAAATAGAGACCCAGTACTTC
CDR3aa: CASSQIETQYF